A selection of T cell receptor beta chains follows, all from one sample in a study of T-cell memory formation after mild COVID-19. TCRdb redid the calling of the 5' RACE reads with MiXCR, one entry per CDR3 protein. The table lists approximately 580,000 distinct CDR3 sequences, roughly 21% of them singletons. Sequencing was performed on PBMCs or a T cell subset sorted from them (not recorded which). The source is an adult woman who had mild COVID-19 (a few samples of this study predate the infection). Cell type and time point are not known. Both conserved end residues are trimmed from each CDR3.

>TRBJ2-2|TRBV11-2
ASSLDRRELF
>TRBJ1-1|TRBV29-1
SVVRVGLLGVTEAF
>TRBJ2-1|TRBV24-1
ATSGSRPPFYNEQF
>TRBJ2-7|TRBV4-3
ASSQDYGYEQY
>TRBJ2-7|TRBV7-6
ASSLPTGDEQY
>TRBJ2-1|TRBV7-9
ASRRGLAAKVKENEQF
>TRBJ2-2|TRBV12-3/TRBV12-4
ASNTGLAGTKSTGELF
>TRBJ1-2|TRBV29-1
SVEDSGQRRGYT
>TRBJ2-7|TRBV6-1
ASSEINRDIASYEQY
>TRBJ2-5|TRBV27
ASSPRGGGALETQY
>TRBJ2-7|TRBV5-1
ASSLGPRAEGYEQY
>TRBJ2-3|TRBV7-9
ASSLTRTTDTQY
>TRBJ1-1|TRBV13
ASSPRGTPNTEAF
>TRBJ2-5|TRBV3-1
ASSQQTSGGQETQY
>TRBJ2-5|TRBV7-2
ASIQGFQETQY
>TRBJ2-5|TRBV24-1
ATSDFLGRQETQY
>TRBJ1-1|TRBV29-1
GTGDTEAF
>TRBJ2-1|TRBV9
ASSELAGAYNEQF
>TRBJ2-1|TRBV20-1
GGRGSGRGEQF
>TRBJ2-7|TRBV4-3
ASSHGLVSYEQY
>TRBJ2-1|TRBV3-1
ASSQSPSYNEQF
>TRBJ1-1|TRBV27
ASSFKGLDSEAF
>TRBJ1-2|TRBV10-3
AISASDNYGYT
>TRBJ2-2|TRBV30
AWSVKATGGTGELF
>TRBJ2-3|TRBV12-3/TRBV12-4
ASSSEQGATQY
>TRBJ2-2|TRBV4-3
ASSRLGATSGGNTGELF
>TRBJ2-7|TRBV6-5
ATGRAYEQY
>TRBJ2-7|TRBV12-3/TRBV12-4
ASSSPLGAGAREYEQY
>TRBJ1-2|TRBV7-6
ASSPRGFDGYT
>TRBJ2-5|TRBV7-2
ASSPPGLAGGRETQY
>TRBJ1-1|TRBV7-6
ASSLYSHEAF
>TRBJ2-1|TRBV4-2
ASSQEQSWLAGGYKQF
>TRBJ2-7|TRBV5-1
ASSLWTGDYEQY
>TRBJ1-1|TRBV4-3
ASSQRDANTEAF
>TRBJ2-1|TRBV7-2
ASSLMTGTPTYNEQF
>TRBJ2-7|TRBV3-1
ASSQDRASVGEQY
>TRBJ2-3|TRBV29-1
SVIPGLSTDTQY
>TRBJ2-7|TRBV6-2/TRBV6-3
ASSPLTGGTYEQY
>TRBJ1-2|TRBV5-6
ASSEDGYGYT
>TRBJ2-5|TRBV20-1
SARKGDVIETQY
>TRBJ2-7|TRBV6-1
ASSEARVRYYEQY
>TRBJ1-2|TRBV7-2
ASRPELGGPYT
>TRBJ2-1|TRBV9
ASSVNRDRLGSYNEQF
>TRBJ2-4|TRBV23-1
ASRLTGPKENIQY
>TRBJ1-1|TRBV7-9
ASSPVMGGTEAF
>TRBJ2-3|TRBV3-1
ASSPVADTQY
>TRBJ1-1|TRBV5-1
ASSQWGPMNTEAF
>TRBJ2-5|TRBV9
ASSVGGPLSETQY
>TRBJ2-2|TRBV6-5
ASSPSGGAGELF
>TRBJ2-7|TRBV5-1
ASSFRGGDEQY
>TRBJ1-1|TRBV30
AYAGGAGWSEAF